One T cell receptor beta chain is described in this entry. Its antigen is not known. This entry belongs to a study of OX40 agonist ivuxolimab in advanced cancers. The wider study: Patients assigned to dose escalation were diagnosed with hepatocellular carcinoma, melanoma, renal cell or head and neck cancer. Prior checkpoint blockade (anti-PD-1, anti-PD-L1 or anti-CTLA-4) was permitted; roughly 40% had it.

The length of the CDR3 is 14 residues. Germline V gene lookup returns CDR1 SGDLS and CDR2 YYNGEE. The V and J ends lost 0 bases and 6 bases respectively, with 13 bases between them. Notes on the study in general: Averaging showed that CD8+ T cells had more expanded clones than CD4+ did.

Repertoires were generated with immunoSEQ multiplex PCR, while TCRdb's copy carries only in-frame clones and drops some. The sample contains around 60,000 clones, 70% to 90% of which appear only once. This TCR was sampled from an adult with an advanced solid tumor such as melanoma, head and neck, liver or kidney cancer. The V and J genes are TRBV9 and TRBJ2-7; the D gene is possibly TRBD2 (6 bases). The sequences come from CD4+ or CD8+ T cells sorted from blood, collected in a trial of the OX40 agonist ivuxolimab. Here the CDR3 DNA reads TGTGCCAGCAGCGTAGCCGGAGTGGGGGGCGAGCAGTACTTC. This translates into CASSVAGVGGEQYF.